This entry lists 25 T cell receptor beta chains sequenced from one sample in a study of glioma-infiltrating T cells. The iRepertoire nested amplicon-rescue multiplex PCR amplified TCR alpha and beta CDR3s from RNA. In TCRdb, the multiplex PCR reads were re-called with MiXCR into one record per CDR3 protein. This repertoire shows approximately 110,000 distinct CDR3 sequences, roughly 25% found once; its top ten account for about 16%. The sequenced sample consisted of glioma tissue, nonneoplastic brain tissue, or PBMCs (not recorded which). Receptor source: a human donor with low-grade glioma or glioblastoma, undergoing nonglioma brain surgery, or in good health (not recorded which).

This clonotype appeared a few times. A much larger clone is a single base away; this may be a read error. This sequence joins TRBV14 and TRBJ2-7; D not resolved. Germline lookup yields CDR1 SGHDN and CDR2 FVKESK. This CDR3 spans 12 amino acids. DNA for the CDR3: TGTACCAGCAGCCCTCACCCTACGGAGCAGTACTTC. Encoded protein: CTSSPHPTEQYF.

The rearrangement joins TRBV19 to TRBJ1-4; D gene unclear. Germline V gene sequence: CDR1 LNHDA, CDR2 SQIVND (reference sequence). The CDR3 totals 15 residues. V lost 7 bases to trimming and J lost 3 bases, with 15 bases between them. The CDR3, as DNA: TGTGCCAGTACCCCAGCTTTAACAGCTAATGAAAAACTGTTTTTT. It is translated as CASTPALTANEKLFF.

Worth noting for this clonotype: A much larger clone differs from this one at a single base, so this may be a read error. The rearrangement joins TRBV7-2 to TRBJ1-2; D is perhaps TRBD1 (5 bases). Germline CDR1 is SGHTA and CDR2 is FQGNSA. CDR3 size: 13 residues. The ends were cut back, 8 bases at V and 8 bases at J, with 18 bases in the middle. CDR3 loop: CASRPWDGRGYTF. As DNA, the CDR3 is TGTGCCAGCCGCCCCTGGGACGGGCGGGGCTACACCTTC.

The rearrangement links TRBV30 to TRBJ1-1; tentatively, D is TRBD1 (5 bases). The CDR3 runs to 11 residues. The V gene lost 3 bases and the J gene lost 6 bases, with 8 bases spanning the gap. Germline CDR1 and CDR2: GTSNPN and SVGIG (reference sequence). The chain's CDR3 is CAWSVGAEAFF. In DNA, the CDR3 is TGTGCCTGGAGCGTAGGGGCTGAAGCTTTCTTT.

This clonotype was found many times. The rearrangement links TRBV6-1 to TRBJ2-1; D is undetermined. The CDR3 spans 9 residues. Germline V CDR1 and CDR2: MNHNS, SASEGT. V was shortened by 9 bases and J by 12 bases, with 9 bases between the two germline ends. CDR3 sequence reads: CASRSAQFF. In DNA, the CDR3 is TGTGCCAGTAGGTCTGCGCAGTTCTTC.

In its sample, this clonotype was seen many times. The J gene is TRBJ2-7, the V gene TRBV7-6; D possibly corresponds to TRBD2 (6 bases). V was cut by 5 bases and J by 4 bases, with 18 bases left in between. This CDR3 is 15 amino acids long. Per germline, CDR1 SGHVS and CDR2 FNYEAQ. The CDR3 sequence: CASSVTGTSIYEQYF. The DNA for the CDR3 is TGTGCCAGCAGCGTAACCGGGACTTCCATTTACGAGCAGTACTTC. The whole variable domain, remainder taken from reference TRBV7-6 and TRBJ2-7, is GAGVSQSPRYKVTKRGQDVALRCDPISGHVSLYWYRQALGQGPEFLTYFNYEAQQDKSGLPNDRFSAERPEGSISTLTIQRTEQRDSAMYRCASSVTGTSIYEQYFGPGTRLTVT.

As concerns this clonotype: This may come from a read error, since a much larger clone is one base off. The rearrangement uses TRBV7-2 and TRBJ2-7; D is perhaps TRBD1 (6 bases). V gave up 5 bases and J gave up 5 bases, with 19 bases separating them. CDR3 length: 15 residues. In germline, CDR1 is SGHTA, CDR2 FQGNSA. The CDR3 nucleotides read TGTGCCAGCAGCGTCACGACAGGCCCTACCCACGAGCAGTACTTC. This translates into CASSVTTGPTHEQYF.

This clonotype was counted at least ten times. The gene calls are TRBV19 and TRBJ2-7; TRBD1 matches at 8 bases. V shed 0 bases, J shed 3 bases, and the junction held 4 bases outside the gene matches. Germline V lookup: CDR1 LNHDA, CDR2 SQIVND (reference sequence). The CDR3 length is 15 residues. The CDR3 reads CASSIEGQGGYEQYF. CDR3 DNA sequence: TGTGCCAGTAGTATAGAAGGACAGGGCGGCTACGAGCAGTACTTC.

Only a few counts were recorded for this clonotype. The V gene is TRBV29-1, the J gene TRBJ2-1; D ambiguous. The CDR3 has 13 residues. Per germline, CDR1 SQVTM and CDR2 ANQGSEA. The V and J ends lost 6 bases and 3 bases respectively, with 12 bases between them. DNA for the CDR3: TGCAGCGTAAATCGGGCCGACTACAATGAGCAGTTCTTC. Translated: CSVNRADYNEQFF.

This clonotype was seen many times. The V call is TRBV6-2 or TRBV6-3, the J call TRBJ2-1, with D unclear. Germline V CDR1 and CDR2: MNHEY, SVGEGT. Deletions cut 4 bases from V and 9 bases from J, with 7 bases between. The CDR3 spans 11 residues. CDR3 protein: CASSWQIEQFF. In nucleotides, the CDR3 is TGTGCCAGCAGTTGGCAAATTGAGCAGTTCTTC.

This clonotype was counted at least ten times. A read error may produce the germline difference seen at one junction end. The V call is TRBV4-1, the J call TRBJ1-1; 7 bases are a match to TRBD1. Germline CDR1 MGHRA, CDR2 YSYEKL. The CDR3 is made up of 11 amino acids. CDR3 sequence reads: CASSLPGGPVF. The CDR3 bases are TGCGCCAGCAGCCTCCCAGGGGGACCAGTCTTT.

This clonotype was detected a few times. The chain uses TRBV29-1 and TRBJ2-1; D may be TRBD2 (5 bases). CDR3 length equals 11 residues. Trimming removed 1 base at V and 8 bases at J, with 6 bases between. Looked up from germline, CDR1 is SQVTM and CDR2 is ANQGSEA. CDR3 sequence: CSVEAGYEQFF. The CDR3 nucleotides read TGCAGCGTTGAAGCGGGGTATGAGCAGTTCTTC.

The rearrangement links TRBV5-4 to TRBJ2-1; D unclear. CDR1 SGHNT and CDR2 YYREEE come from the germline V gene (reference sequence). CDR3 length: 13 amino acids. V dropped 7 bases and J dropped 2 bases, with 10 bases sitting between them. The CDR3 sequence is CASCREPYNEQFF. The CDR3 region has the DNA TGTGCCAGCTGTAGGGAACCCTACAATGAGCAGTTCTTC. The complete variable domain, with remaining parts taken from reference TRBV5-4 and TRBJ2-1, reads ETGVTQSPTHLIKTRGQQVTLRCSSQSGHNTVSWYQQALGQGPQFIFQYYREEENGRGNFPPRFSGLQFPNYSSELNVNALELDDSALYLCASCREPYNEQFFGPGTRLTVL.

The V gene is TRBV15, the J gene TRBJ2-7; TRBD2 agrees at 10 bases. Losses at the gene ends were 3 bases for V and 3 bases for J; bases not matched to a gene: 17. This CDR3 has 19 amino acids. Germline assignment: CDR1 LNHNV and CDR2 YYDKDF (reference sequence). The CDR3 nucleotides read TGTGCCACCAGCAGCTCTACACTGGGGGAAGCGGGAGGGCACTACGAGCAGTACTTC. Protein: CATSSSTLGEAGGHYEQYF.

This clonotype has a count of ten or more. The J gene is TRBJ1-1, the V gene TRBV20-1, with a weak D call TRBD1 (5 bases). The CDR3 spans 13 residues. Germline values: CDR1 DFQATT, CDR2 SNEGSKA (reference sequence). DNA for the CDR3: TGCAAGACAGAGCACCGGCCGAACACTGAAGCTTTCTTT. Protein product: CKTEHRPNTEAFF.

The rearrangement links TRBV10-3 to TRBJ1-6; perhaps TRBD1 as D (5 bases). This CDR3 comprises 13 residues. Germline loops: CDR1 ENHRY, CDR2 SYGVKD. The germline V and J ends were trimmed by 9 bases and 7 bases, with 13 bases remaining between them. The CDR3 spells CAIQGDENSPLHF. CDR3 coding DNA: TGTGCCATTCAAGGGGATGAAAATTCACCCCTCCACTTT.

Many counts were recorded for this clonotype. The CDR3 nucleotides read TGTGCCACCAGGTCGGCGGTGAACACTGAAGCTTTCTTT. This sequence encodes CATRSAVNTEAFF. The chain couples TRBV24-1 to TRBJ1-1; D unclear. This CDR3 is 13 amino acids long. Germline CDR1 is KGHDR and CDR2 is SFDVKD. The V gene lost 7 bases and the J gene lost 0 bases, with 8 bases spanning the gap.

This clonotype was detected ten times or more. The chain links TRBV28 to TRBJ2-7; a weak D match, TRBD1 (6 bases). V was clipped by 8 bases and J by 4 bases, with 12 bases between them. The CDR3 extends over 12 amino acids. The germline CDR1 and CDR2 sequences are MDHEN and SYDVKM. The CDR3 is CASLDSYYEQYF. DNA of the CDR3: TGTGCCAGCTTGGACAGCTATTACGAGCAGTACTTC.

This clonotype has only a few counts. The chain combines TRBV10-2 with TRBJ2-3; 11 bases line up with TRBD2. Germline CDR1 and CDR2: WSHSY and SAAADI. V lost 6 bases, J lost 3 bases, and 14 bases stayed unmatched. The CDR3 totals 18 residues. The CDR3, as DNA: TGCGCCAGCAGGATAGCGGGAGGGCTTTTTCGAAGTACAGATACGCAGTATTTT. Translating gives CASRIAGGLFRSTDTQYF.

Many counts were recorded for this clonotype. The chain links TRBV11-2 to TRBJ2-4; D uncertain. V was cut by 2 bases and J by 0 bases, with 20 bases left in between. The CDR3 runs 19 residues. Germline CDR1 is SGHAT and CDR2 is FQNNGV. The CDR3 DNA follows: TGTGCCAGCAGCTTACTCCTTGGTTCGTTAAAACTAGCCAAAAACATTCAGTACTTC. Translated, it gives CASSLLLGSLKLAKNIQYF.

V usage is TRBV29-1 and J usage is TRBJ2-7; D is unresolved. The CDR3 is 12 residues long. CDR1 and CDR2 (germline): SQVTM, ANQGSEA. Between the trimmed V and J ends, which lost 6 bases and 4 bases, there was a span of 13 bases. CDR3 bases: TGCAGCGTCCGTTCAAACACGTACGAGCAGTACTTC. This gives the protein CSVRSNTYEQYF.

To note about this clonotype: A much more abundant neighbour one base away suggests this may be a read error. The chain couples TRBV4-1 to TRBJ2-3; D is perhaps TRBD2 (5 bases). V dropped 4 bases and J dropped 5 bases, with 22 bases sitting between them. The CDR3 is made up of 17 amino acids. Germline CDR1 MGHRA, CDR2 YSYEKL. The CDR3 DNA sequence: TGCGCCAGCAGCCCCCCTCCGGGATCTATGGGTCAAGATACGCAGTATTTT. Its protein is CASSPPPGSMGQDTQYF.

The CDR3 here is CASSVGLAGDEQFF. CDR3 nucleotide sequence: TGTGCCAGCAGCGTAGGACTAGCGGGAGATGAGCAGTTCTTC. This chain joins TRBV9 and TRBJ2-1; 12 positions agree with TRBD2. The trim removed 0 bases at V and 8 bases at J, leaving 0 bases unmatched. The length of the CDR3 is 14 residues. CDR1 and CDR2 from the germline V gene are SGDLS and YYNGEE.

The chain carries TRBV28 and TRBJ2-1; no reliable D call. The CDR3 runs 13 residues. Germline-derived CDR1 and CDR2 are MDHEN and SYDVKM. CDR3 residues: CSIISHLYNDHFF. CDR3 bases: TGTTCCATCATTTCTCACCTATACAATGATCATTTCTTC.

In this sample, this clonotype turned up many times. A much larger clone lies one base from this, so it may be a read error. The chain recombines TRBV6-1 with TRBJ1-1; unclear D gene. Looked up from germline, CDR1 is MNHNS and CDR2 is SASEGT. The CDR3 loop spans 12 amino acids. V was pared by 6 bases and J by 6 bases, with 11 bases between. CDR3 amino acids: CASSQFSAEAFF. The CDR3 nucleotides read TGTGCCAGCAGCCAGTTTAGCGCTGAAGCTTTCTTT.